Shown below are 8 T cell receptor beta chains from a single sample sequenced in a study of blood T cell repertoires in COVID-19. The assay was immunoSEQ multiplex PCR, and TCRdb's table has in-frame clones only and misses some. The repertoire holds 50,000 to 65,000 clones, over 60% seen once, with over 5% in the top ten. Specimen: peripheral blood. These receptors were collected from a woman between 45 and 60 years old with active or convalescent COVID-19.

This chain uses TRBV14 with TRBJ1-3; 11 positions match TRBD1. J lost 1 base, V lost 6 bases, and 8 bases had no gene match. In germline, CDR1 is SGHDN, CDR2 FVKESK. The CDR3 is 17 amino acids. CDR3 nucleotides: TGTGCCAGCAGAGTTAGGACAGGGGGCCTTTCTGGAAACACCATATATTTT. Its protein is CASRVRTGGLSGNTIYF.

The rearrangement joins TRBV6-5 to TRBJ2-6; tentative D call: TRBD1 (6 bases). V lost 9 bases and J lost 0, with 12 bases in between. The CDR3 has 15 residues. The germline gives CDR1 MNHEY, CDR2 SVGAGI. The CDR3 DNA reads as TGTGCCAGTTCGGACAGCGGCTCTGGGGCCAACGTCCTGACTTTC. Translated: CASSDSGSGANVLTF.

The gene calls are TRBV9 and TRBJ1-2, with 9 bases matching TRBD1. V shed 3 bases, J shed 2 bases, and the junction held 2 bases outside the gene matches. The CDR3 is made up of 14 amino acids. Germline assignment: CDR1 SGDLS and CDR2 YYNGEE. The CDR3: CASSAGQGNYGYTF. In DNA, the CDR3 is TGTGCCAGCAGCGCGGGACAGGGAAACTATGGCTACACCTTC.

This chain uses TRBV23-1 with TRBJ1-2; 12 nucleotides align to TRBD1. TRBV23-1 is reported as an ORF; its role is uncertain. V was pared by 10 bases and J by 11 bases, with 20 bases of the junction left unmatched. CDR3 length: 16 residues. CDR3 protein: CAILIPGQGAQIKYTF. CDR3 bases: TGCGCCATCCTAATTCCGGGACAGGGGGCTCAAATTAAGTACACCTTC.

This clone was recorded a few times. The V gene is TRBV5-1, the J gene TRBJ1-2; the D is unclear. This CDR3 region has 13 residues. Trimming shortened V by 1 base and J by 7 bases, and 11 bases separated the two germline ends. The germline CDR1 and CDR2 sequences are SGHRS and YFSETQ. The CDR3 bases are TGCGCCAGCAGCTTGAACCAAGCAGGTGGCTACACCTTC. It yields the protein CASSLNQAGGYTF.

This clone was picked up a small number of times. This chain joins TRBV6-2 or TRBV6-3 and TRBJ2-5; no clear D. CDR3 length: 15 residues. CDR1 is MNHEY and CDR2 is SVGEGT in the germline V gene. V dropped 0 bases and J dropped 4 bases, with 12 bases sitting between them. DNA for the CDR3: TGTGCCAGCAGTTACTCAACCCTTACGGGAGAGACCCAGTACTTC. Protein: CASSYSTLTGETQYF.

This chain's CDR3 is CASSQTDRGQPQHF. The CDR3 DNA reads TGCGCCAGCAGCCAAACCGACAGGGGACAGCCCCAGCATTTT. This sequence joins TRBV4-3 and TRBJ1-5, with 8 bases that match TRBD1. J lost 7 bases, V lost 2 bases, and 4 bases had no gene match. Germline CDR1 and CDR2: LGHNA and YSLEER. CDR3 size: 14 residues.

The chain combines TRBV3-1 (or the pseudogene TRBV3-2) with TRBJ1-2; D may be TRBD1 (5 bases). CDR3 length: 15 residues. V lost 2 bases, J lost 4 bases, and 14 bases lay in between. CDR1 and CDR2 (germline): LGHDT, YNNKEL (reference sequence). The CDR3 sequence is CASSQSEGARYGYTF. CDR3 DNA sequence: TGTGCCAGCAGCCAATCGGAAGGGGCCCGCTATGGCTACACCTTC.